This record covers a single TCR beta chain. Only in-frame clones appear in the TCRdb table, and some are missing; sequencing was by immunoSEQ multiplex PCR. The sample carries approximately 46,000 clones, 75% to 90% recorded once. The entry originates in a study of T cell changes during pregnancy in multiple sclerosis. This specimen was CD8+ T cells from peripheral blood mononuclear cells, taken in the second trimester of pregnancy. The receptor comes from a female donor with multiple sclerosis, enrolled in a pregnancy study.

DNA of the CDR3: TGTGCCAGTAGTATTGCAGGAGGAAGCAATCAGCCCCAGCATTTT. It specifies CASSIAGGSNQPQHF. The chain employs TRBV19 and TRBJ1-5; D is ambiguous. Germline lookup yields CDR1 LNHDA and CDR2 SQIVND (reference sequence). V lost 3 bases and J lost 1, with 10 bases in between. This CDR3 comprises 15 residues. Full variable domain (missing parts from reference TRBV19 and TRBJ1-5): DGGITQSPKYLFRKEGQNVTLSCEQNLNHDAMYWYRQDPGQGLRLIYYSQIVNDFQKGDIAEGYSVSREKKESFPLTVTSAQKNPTAFYLCASSIAGGSNQPQHFGDGTRLSIL.